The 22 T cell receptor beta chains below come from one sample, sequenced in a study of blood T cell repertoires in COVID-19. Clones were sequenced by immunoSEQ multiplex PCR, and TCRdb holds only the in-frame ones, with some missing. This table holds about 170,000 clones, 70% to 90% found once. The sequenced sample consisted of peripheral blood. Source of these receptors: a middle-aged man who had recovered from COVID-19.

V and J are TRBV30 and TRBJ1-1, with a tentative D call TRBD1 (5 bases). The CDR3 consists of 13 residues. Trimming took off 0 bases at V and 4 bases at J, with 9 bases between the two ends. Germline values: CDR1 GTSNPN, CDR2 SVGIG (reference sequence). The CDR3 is CAWSVWGGTEAFF. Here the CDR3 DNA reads TGTGCCTGGAGTGTATGGGGGGGCACTGAAGCTTTCTTT.

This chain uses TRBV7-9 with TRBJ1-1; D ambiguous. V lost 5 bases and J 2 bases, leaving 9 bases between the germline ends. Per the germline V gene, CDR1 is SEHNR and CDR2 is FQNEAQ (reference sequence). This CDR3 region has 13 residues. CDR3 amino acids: CASSLTANTEAFF. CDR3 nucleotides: TGTGCCAGCAGCCTAACAGCTAACACTGAAGCTTTCTTT.

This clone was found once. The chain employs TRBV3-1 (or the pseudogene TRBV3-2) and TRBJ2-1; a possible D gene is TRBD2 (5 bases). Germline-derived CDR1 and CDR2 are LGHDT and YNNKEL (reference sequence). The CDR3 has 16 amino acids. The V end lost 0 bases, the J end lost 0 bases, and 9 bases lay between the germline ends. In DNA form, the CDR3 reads TGTGCCAGCAGCCAAGACAGCGGTAGCTCCTACAATGAGCAGTTCTTC. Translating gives CASSQDSGSSYNEQFF.

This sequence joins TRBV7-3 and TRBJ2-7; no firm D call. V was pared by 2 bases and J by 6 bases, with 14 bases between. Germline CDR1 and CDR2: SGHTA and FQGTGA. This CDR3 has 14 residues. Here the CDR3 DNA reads TGTGCCAGCAGCTTAGACCCAGGAAATCCCGAGCAGTACTTC. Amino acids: CASSLDPGNPEQYF.

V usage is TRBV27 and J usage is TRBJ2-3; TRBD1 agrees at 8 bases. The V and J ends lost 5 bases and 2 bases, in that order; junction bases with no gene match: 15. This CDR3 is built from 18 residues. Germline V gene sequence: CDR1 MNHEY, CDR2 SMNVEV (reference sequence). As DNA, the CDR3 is TGTGCCAGCAGTCTATACTCCGCCGGGACAGGAGTCACAGATACGCAGTATTTT. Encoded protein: CASSLYSAGTGVTDTQYF.

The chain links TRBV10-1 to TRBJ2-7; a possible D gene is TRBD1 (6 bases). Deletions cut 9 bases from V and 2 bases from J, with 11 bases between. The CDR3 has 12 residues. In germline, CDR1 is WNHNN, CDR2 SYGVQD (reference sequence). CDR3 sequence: CASKTGTYEQYF. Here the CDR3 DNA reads TGCGCCAGTAAAACAGGGACCTACGAGCAGTACTTC.

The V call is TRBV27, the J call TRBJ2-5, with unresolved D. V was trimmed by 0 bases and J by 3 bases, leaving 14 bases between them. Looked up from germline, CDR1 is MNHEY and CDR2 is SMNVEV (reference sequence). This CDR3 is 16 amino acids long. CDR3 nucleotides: TGTGCCAGCAGTTTATCCCACTCCCCTGGAGAAGAGACCCAGTACTTC. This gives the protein CASSLSHSPGEETQYF.

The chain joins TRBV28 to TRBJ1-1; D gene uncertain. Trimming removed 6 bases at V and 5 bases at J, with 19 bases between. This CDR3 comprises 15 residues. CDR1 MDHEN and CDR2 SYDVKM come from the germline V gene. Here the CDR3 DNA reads TGTGCCAGCAGAACTGGGCAGGAGGGAGGTACTGAAGCTTTCTTT. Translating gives CASRTGQEGGTEAFF. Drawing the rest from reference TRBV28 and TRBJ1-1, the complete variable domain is DVKVTQSSRYLVKRTGEKVFLECVQDMDHENMFWYRQDPGLGLRLIYFSYDVKMKEKGDIPEGYSVSREKKERFSLILESASTNQTSMYLCASRTGQEGGTEAFFGQGTRLTVV.

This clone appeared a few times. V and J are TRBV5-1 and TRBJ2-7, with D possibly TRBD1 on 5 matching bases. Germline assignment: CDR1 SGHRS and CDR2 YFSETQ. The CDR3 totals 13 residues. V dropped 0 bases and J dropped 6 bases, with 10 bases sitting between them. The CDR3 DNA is TGCGCCAGCAGCTTGGACAGGTTTAGCGAGCAGTACTTC. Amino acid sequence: CASSLDRFSEQYF.

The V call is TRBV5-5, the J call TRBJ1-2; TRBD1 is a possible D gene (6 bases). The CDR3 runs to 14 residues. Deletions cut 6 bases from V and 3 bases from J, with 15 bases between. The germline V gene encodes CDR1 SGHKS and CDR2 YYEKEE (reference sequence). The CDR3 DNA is TGTGCCAGCAACCCCCTACCAGGGGACTATGGCTACACCTTC. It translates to CASNPLPGDYGYTF.

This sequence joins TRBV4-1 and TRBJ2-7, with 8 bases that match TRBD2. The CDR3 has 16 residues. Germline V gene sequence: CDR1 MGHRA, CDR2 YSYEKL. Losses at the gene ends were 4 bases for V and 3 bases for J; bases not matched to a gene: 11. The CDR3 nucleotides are TGCGCCAGCAGCCGACTGGCGGGGGGAACTGACTACGAGCAGTACTTC. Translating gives CASSRLAGGTDYEQYF.

The CDR3 loop reads CASSQEPGTDTGGGGYTF. The CDR3 nucleotides are TGTGCCAGCAGCCAAGAGCCCGGGACAGACACAGGAGGAGGTGGCTACACCTTC. This chain joins TRBV3-1 (or the pseudogene TRBV3-2) and TRBJ1-2, with 7 nucleotides matching TRBD1. Germline V lookup: CDR1 LGHDT, CDR2 YNNKEL (reference sequence). The CDR3 is 18 residues long. V trimming: 0 bases; J trimming: 7 bases; junction bases outside the gene matches: 17.

The CDR3: CASSDSGNQPQHF. The DNA for the CDR3 is TGTGCCAGCAGTGATTCAGGGAATCAGCCCCAGCATTTT. This chain joins TRBV6-1 and TRBJ1-5, with D possibly TRBD1 on 5 matching bases. From germline, CDR1 is MNHNS and CDR2 SASEGT. CDR3 length equals 13 residues. The V end lost 3 bases, the J end lost 4 bases, and 7 bases lay between the germline ends.

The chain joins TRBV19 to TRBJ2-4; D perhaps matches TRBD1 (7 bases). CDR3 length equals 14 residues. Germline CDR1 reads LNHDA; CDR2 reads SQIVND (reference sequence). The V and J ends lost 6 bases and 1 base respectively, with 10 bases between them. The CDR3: CASSSGGAKNIQYF. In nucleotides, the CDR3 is TGTGCCAGTAGCTCAGGGGGGGCCAAAAACATTCAGTACTTC.

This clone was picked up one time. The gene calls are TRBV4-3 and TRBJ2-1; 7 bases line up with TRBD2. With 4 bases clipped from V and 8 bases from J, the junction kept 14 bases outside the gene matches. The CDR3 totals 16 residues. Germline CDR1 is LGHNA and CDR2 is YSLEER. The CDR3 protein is CASSRILGRESDEQFF. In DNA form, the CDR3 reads TGCGCCAGCAGCCGGATCCTTGGGCGGGAGAGCGATGAGCAGTTCTTC.

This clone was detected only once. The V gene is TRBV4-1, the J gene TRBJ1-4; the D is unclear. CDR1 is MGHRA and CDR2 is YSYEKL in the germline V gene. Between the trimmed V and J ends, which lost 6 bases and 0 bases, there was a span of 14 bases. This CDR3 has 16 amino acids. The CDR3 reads CASRRHQEATNEKLFF. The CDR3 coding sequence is TGCGCCAGCAGAAGACACCAGGAGGCAACTAATGAAAAACTGTTTTTT.

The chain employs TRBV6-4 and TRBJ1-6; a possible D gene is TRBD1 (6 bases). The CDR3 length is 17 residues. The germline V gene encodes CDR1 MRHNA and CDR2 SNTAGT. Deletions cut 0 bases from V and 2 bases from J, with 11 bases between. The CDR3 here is CASSDSVQGPYNSPLHF. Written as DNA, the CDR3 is TGTGCCAGCAGTGACTCGGTACAGGGCCCCTATAATTCACCCCTCCACTTT.

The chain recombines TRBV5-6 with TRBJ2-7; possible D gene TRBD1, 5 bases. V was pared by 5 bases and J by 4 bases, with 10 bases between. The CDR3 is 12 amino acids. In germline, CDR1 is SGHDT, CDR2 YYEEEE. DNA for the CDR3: TGTGCCAGCAGTAGCCAGGGTTACGAGCAGTACTTC. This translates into CASSSQGYEQYF.

The CDR3 reads CASSLVVGGNEQFF. Here the CDR3 DNA reads TGTGCCAGCAGCTTGGTCGTAGGGGGCAATGAGCAGTTCTTC. The chain employs TRBV5-4 and TRBJ2-1, with D maybe TRBD1 (6 bases). The germline gives CDR1 SGHNT, CDR2 YYREEE (reference sequence). The V end lost 0 bases, the J end lost 6 bases, and 10 bases lay between the germline ends. The CDR3 length is 14 residues.

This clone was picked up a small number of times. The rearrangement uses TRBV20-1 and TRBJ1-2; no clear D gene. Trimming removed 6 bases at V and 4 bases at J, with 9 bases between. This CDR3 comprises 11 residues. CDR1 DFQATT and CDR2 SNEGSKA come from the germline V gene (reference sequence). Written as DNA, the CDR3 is TGCAGTGCGCCAACTCTCTATGGCTACACCTTC. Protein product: CSAPTLYGYTF.

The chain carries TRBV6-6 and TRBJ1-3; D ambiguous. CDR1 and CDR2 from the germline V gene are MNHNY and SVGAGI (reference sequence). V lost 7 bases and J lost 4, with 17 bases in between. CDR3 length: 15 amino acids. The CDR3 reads CASNPGGIQGNTIYF. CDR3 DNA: TGTGCCAGCAACCCAGGAGGCATACAGGGAAACACCATATATTTT.

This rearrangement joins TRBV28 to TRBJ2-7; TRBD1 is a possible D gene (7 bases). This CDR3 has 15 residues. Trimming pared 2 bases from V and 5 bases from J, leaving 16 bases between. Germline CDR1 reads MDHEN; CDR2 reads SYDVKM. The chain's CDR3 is CASSLGSQGGHEQYF. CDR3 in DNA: TGTGCCAGCAGTTTAGGGTCCCAGGGGGGTCACGAGCAGTACTTC.